This TCR beta chain was identified during a study of cytomegalovirus exposure and HLA in healthy donors (dated by TCRdb to the late 2010s). Concerning the study at large: According to an earlier analysis of 587 of the donors, 200 million or so T cells yielded 90 million to 140 million unique TCR beta sequences and around 280 Gb of sequence data. Approximately 300 gigabases of sequencing data and approximately 80 million unique TCR sequences were included in an early release covering 550 to 800 HLA-typed donors. Among the roughly 400 genotyped donors, approximately 82% belonged to the genetic ancestry cluster associated with self-reported Caucasian donors. The aim of the study was to test whether cataloging public T cell receptors could identify signatures of past pathogen exposure. The study used immunosequencing to profile the T cell repertoires of hundreds of subjects and linked those repertoires to cytomegalovirus serostatus. Besides the first cohort of some 670 subjects, a separate validation cohort made up of 90 to 150 different subjects was used. To predict cytomegalovirus infection status, the study brought together high-throughput TCR immunosequencing, statistical association of individual TCRs with disease status, and machine learning. To study patterns of TCR occurrence, a later analysis re-analyzed previously published TCR beta repertoires from 666 donors and added high-resolution HLA genotyping. Rather than using new phenotypic data, the later analysis identified candidate immune exposures from TCR beta sequences and from how often those sequences occurred across donors. An earlier analysis of 587 of the donors applied high-throughput TCR beta sequencing to assess whether each TCR beta V gene segment acted as functional or pseudogenic. Donor age, sex, ethnicity and CMV serostatus were collected together with the repertoire data. A later genetic analysis used genome-wide SNP genotypes for about 65% of the 666 donors, treating that subset as a discovery cohort. All discovery cohort repertoires had been generated on a single sequencing platform. HLA typing included class I and class II loci at four-digit resolution. Typing coverage varied by locus: roughly 629-640 donors for A, B, C, DRB1 and DQB1; roughly 560 for DQA1; over 600 for DPA1; roughly 450 for DPB1. A handful of DR-DQ haplotypes were handled as single units for association and clustering because linkage in the cohort was strong. Among some 400 genotyped donors of the cohort, an average of roughly 230,000 unique TCR beta nucleotide sequences was sequenced per donor, of which 15% to 20% were non-productive. What the work shows at the level of the full study, not this receptor alone: In a later genetic analysis, a missense DCLRE1C variant was associated with V-gene and J-gene trimming of TCR beta chains, and the association was replicated in an independent cohort. A few of the identified cytomegalovirus-associated TCR beta chains were confirmed in vitro to be specific for cytomegalovirus antigens. According to a later analysis, most CMV-associated TCR beta chains appeared to be HLA-restricted, and the HLA associations seemed to be driven largely by CMV exposure. Immune exposure information for the cohort was limited to CMV serostatus. A further reported finding was that TCR beta sequences accurately predicted the HLA-A and HLA-B alleles for most subjects in the first cohort. At a false discovery rate of 0.05, a later analysis linked about 17,000 TCR beta sequences to specific HLA alleles. Linkage disequilibrium might explain the correlated functional status among segregating V segments, but an unknown experimental factor could not be excluded. In an earlier analysis of some 550 of the donors, most TCR beta V segments were observed in productive rearrangements about 90% or about 30% of the time, broadly matching IMGT annotations. A later analysis reported that several top co-occurrence clusters appeared linked to parvovirus B19, influenza, CMV and Epstein-Barr virus. When HLA alleles, especially DR and DQ, strongly co-occurred, attributing TCR associations to individual alleles was difficult. Only TCR beta chains were sequenced in this cohort, and the absence of alpha or paired-chain data limited detectable features. Some IMGT-functional V segments, including TRBV6-2 and TRBV6-3, could not be told apart with the 87-base-pair reads, so those segments were excluded. According to a later analysis, TCR association rates differed among HLA loci, with DRB1 alleles showing the most associated TCRs and HLA-C alleles showing the fewest. Cytomegalovirus status was reported to be diagnosed by the classifier with high specificity and sensitivity in both the original and validation cohorts. The earlier analysis of nearly 600 of the donors excluded fewer than 20 rarely observed V segments, including chromosome 9 orphons, because counts were too low. Roughly uniform sequencing depth across donors was assumed in presence/absence analyses, although this assumption may not hold. Because HLA typing was missing for some donors at each locus, association tests included only the typed subset. In the study, some 160 TCR beta chains were listed as associated with cytomegalovirus. The authors suggested that the approach could potentially be extended to other disease states and immunological phenotypes. A later analysis found that HLA-associated TCR beta chains were more clonally expanded and had lower generation probabilities than equally common non-associated chains. A group of highly shared sequence variants was considered likely to be a technical artifact of the sequencing pipeline. In a later genetic analysis, fewer N-insertions in productive TCRs were reported among donors in an Asian-associated ancestry cluster than the roughly 670-donor mean. Most TCR sequences were seen in very few donors, while some public TCRs were found in many individuals.

Looking up the germline V gene yields CDR1 MDHEN and CDR2 SYDVKM. Including the terminal cysteine and phenylalanine, the CDR3 comprises 14 residues. This entry keeps only the CDR3 DNA: 42 bases, framed from base 1. Deletion took 7 bases off V and 2 bases off J, with a span of 15 bases between the germline ends. The cohort comprised several hundred healthy bone marrow donors. Cohort members were all nominally healthy when sampled, although unrecorded immune exposures were likely present. The donor tested CMV seronegative and was one of the 352 seronegative cohort members. A peripheral blood sample was provided by each donor, and peripheral blood mononuclear cells were used for TCR beta sequencing. The Qiagen DNeasy Blood Extraction Kit was used to extract genomic DNA from the blood cell samples. Preparation of the library involved the immunoSEQ multiplex PCR assay. For the multiplex PCR, a mixture combining 60 forward primers for TCR Vbeta segments and 13 reverse primers for TCR Jbeta segments was used. The CDR3 region of rearranged TCR beta genes was amplified from genomic DNA by a multiplex PCR assay. The amplified TCR beta libraries were sequenced on the Illumina HiSeq System as 87-base-pair reads. Processing in the source paper ran as follows. Across the roughly 670 repertoires, a later analysis counted some 81 million unique TCR beta chains, 9.5 million to 13 million of which were shared by at least two donors. Raw reads were error-corrected and collapsed into unique sequences with a nearest-neighbor algorithm that merged closely related sequences to remove PCR and sequencing errors. V, D and J gene segments were assigned by aligning CDR3 sequences to IMGT reference sequences. For a sequence to be retained, at least a six-nucleotide match to both a V gene segment and a J gene segment was required. A rearrangement counted as productive if the CDR3 had no stop codons and remained in frame with V and J, and every other rearrangement counted as non-productive. Following IMGT convention, CDR3 was defined as the stretch from the second conserved V-encoded cysteine up to the conserved J-encoded phenylalanine. In an earlier analysis of 500 to 650 of the donors, sequences lacking an unambiguous match to a single V gene segment were excluded. In an earlier analysis of approximately 500 of the donors, a V segment was called functional when productive rearrangements were above 56.7%, and segregating when the standard deviation between donors exceeded 5%. To diagnose cytomegalovirus status from the catalog of TCR beta chain sequences, a statistical classification framework was built. In a later analysis, TCR nucleotide sequences were compared against IMGT/GENE-DB human TR gene sequences so that V and J genes could be assigned. In a later analysis, CDR3 sequences and most-parsimonious VDJ recombination scenarios were assigned using the TCRdist pipeline. In a later analysis, each TCR beta chain was defined by its CDR3 amino acid sequence together with its V-gene family, and reads lacking a unique V-gene family were excluded. A later analysis removed nearly 600 highly shared, low-generation-probability nucleotide sequences to deal with suspected cross-contamination and a sequencing artifact. For each public chain, a later analysis derived a clonal expansion index from normalized ranks of inferred template counts within each repertoire. Generation probabilities in a later analysis came from a VDJ recombination model fitted to out-of-frame rearrangements, and those results were checked against IGoR. In a later analysis, TCR-TCR, TCR-HLA and TCR-CMV co-occurrence was scored with hypergeometric tests, and a repertoire-size bias correction was applied to TCR pairs. False discovery rates were estimated in a later analysis by permuting HLA or CMV assignments 20 times. In a later analysis, co-occurring TCRs were grouped using DBSCAN, and TCRdist sequence similarity was added for clustering within HLA-allele-positive subsets. For co-occurrence clustering, repertoires with fewer than 30,000 or more than 120,000 public chains were excluded, along with about five repertoires with anomalous nucleotide sharing. TCRdb obtained this table from immuneACCESS and retained in-frame rearrangements with V and J assigned. These tables miss some clones; where compared with another copy, unresolved V genes account for less than half of the shortfall, and the remainder is unexplained. The V and J calls and clone size were taken over from that table, and D and trimming were inferred from the DNA. Here the sample has some 150,000 clones; roughly 76% occur a single time. The top ten hold about 12% of the sample.

To note about this clone: This clone's antigen is unknown. Base qualities are missing; no much larger clone stands one base away.

The source of this sequence is a woman between 50 and 59 years old in good health and CMV-seronegative. The V and J genes are TRBV28 and TRBJ2-7; a weak D assignment points to TRBD1 (6 bases agree). Sequencing input: PBMCs. The CDR3 reads as follows: CASTVPGQAYEQYF. The DNA reads as follows: TGTGCCAGCACCGTACCGGGACAAGCCTACGAGCAGTACTTC.